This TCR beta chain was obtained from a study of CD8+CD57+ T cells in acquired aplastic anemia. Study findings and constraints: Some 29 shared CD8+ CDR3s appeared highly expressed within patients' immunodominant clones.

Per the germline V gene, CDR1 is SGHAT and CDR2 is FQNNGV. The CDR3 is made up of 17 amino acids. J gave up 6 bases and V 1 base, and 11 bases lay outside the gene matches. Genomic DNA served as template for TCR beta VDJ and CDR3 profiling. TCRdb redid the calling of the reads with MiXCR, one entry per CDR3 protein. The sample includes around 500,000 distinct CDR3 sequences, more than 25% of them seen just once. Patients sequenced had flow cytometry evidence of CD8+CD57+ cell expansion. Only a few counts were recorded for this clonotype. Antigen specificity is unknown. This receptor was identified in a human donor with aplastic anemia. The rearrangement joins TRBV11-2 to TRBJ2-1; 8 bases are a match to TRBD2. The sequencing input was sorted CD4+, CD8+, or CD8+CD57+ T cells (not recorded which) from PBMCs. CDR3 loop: CASSLGLAQGEGNEQFF. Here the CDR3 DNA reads TGTGCCAGCAGCTTAGGACTAGCGCAAGGAGAGGGCAATGAGCAGTTCTTC. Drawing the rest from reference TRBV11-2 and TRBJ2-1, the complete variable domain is EAGVAQSPRYKIIEKRQSVAFWCNPISGHATLYWYQQILGQGPKLLIQFQNNGVVDDSQLPKDRFSAERLKGVDSTLKIQPAKLEDSAVYLCASSLGLAQGEGNEQFFGPGTRLTVL.